This entry concerns a single T cell receptor beta chain. This clone has a single count. Its antigen is currently not known. No clone much larger than this one lies a single base away; base qualities are absent. One read alone makes for weak evidence. The data were taken from a study of metastatic and nonmetastatic thyroid tumors (dated by TCRdb to the early 2020s). Regarding the research as a whole: The researchers compared repertoires between peripheral blood samples and tumor or nodule tissue samples from patients with malignant or benign thyroid disease. Overall study outcomes, separate from this receptor: TCR beta diversity was reported as significantly higher in malignant tumors than in benign nodules, in both blood and tumor samples.

CDR1 and CDR2 are read off the germline V gene (reference sequence) as DFQATT and SNEGSKA. V and J are trimmed by 5 bases and 1 base, and the gene matches miss 11 bases of the junction. From cysteine to phenylalanine, the CDR3 is 15 amino acids long. Only the CDR3 part of the read is kept: 45 bases, read in frame from the first base. Preparation of the library involved PCR. TCRdb names Illumina HiSeq 4000 as the instrument used. High-throughput sequencing was used to profile the TCR beta-chain CDR3 region of every patient. In the original analysis: Drawing on CDR3 differences between clinicopathological groups, the researchers built a classifier meant to tell apart patients with distant-metastatic papillary thyroid cancer. To measure repertoire diversity the researchers used the Shannon index, while the Morisita-Horn index served to gauge how similar the tumor and blood repertoires were. The public reads were reprocessed in TCRdb via fastp at Q25 and MiXCR, keeping in-frame beta chains. The V and J calls, along with clone size, are taken from TCRdb and not from the paper's own processing. The sample table contains around 22,000 clones; only one count was recorded for 36% of them. 20% to 25% of the sample comes from the top ten.

Before undergoing thyroid surgery, none of the patients had been given any kind of treatment. The study retrospectively analysed patient clinical samples collected from the early 2010s to the late 2010s using T-cell receptor beta sequencing. The sample was blood. The origin of this receptor is a male donor with papillary thyroid cancer or a benign thyroid nodule (not recorded which). Some clones in this sample may be carry-over from other donors' samples. The chain is encoded by TRBV20-1 joined to TRBJ2-7, and 7 junctional nucleotides match TRBD2. The CDR3 reads as follows: CSALPATGGSYEQYF. The sequenced DNA is TGCAGTGCTCTACCTGCAACGGGAGGTTCCTACGAGCAGTACTTC.